This passage covers 12 T cell receptor beta chains from one sample sequenced in a study of blood T cell repertoires in COVID-19 (dated by TCRdb to between 2020 and 2021). The receptor library was made with the immunoSEQ multiplex PCR assay. TCRdb's version of the immuneACCESS table is confined to in-frame rearrangements and falls short of the full clone set. An unresolved V gene accounts for under half of the shortfall where checked; the remainder is of unknown origin. The sample table holds about 70,000 clones, of which 70% to 90% were seen once. Around 12% of the sample is in the top ten clones. The sample was peripheral blood. These receptor sequences come from a human donor in a cohort sampled during active COVID-19.

The chain has TRBV18 and TRBJ2-2, with D possibly matching TRBD2 (5 bases). Germline V gene data show CDR1 as KGHSH and CDR2 as LQKENI. V was cut by 0 bases and J by 0 bases, with 8 bases left in between. The CDR3 extends over 16 amino acids. DNA of the CDR3: TGTGCCAGCTCACCACCAGGGAGTTCGAACACCGGGGAGCTGTTTTTT. Encoded protein: CASSPPGSSNTGELFF.

The CDR3, as DNA: TGTGCCAGCAGCCCAACCCCGGGCGGGGGTAGGCAAGAGACCCAGTACTTC. Protein sequence: CASSPTPGGGRQETQYF. This sequence joins TRBV7-3 and TRBJ2-5; 7 bases are a match to TRBD2. Germline V gene sequence: CDR1 SGHTA, CDR2 FQGTGA. V dropped 5 bases and J dropped 2; count of bases not matched to a gene: 14. The length of the CDR3 is 17 residues.

The chain recombines TRBV18 with TRBJ2-7, with 8 bases fitting TRBD1. The germline V gene encodes CDR1 KGHSH and CDR2 LQKENI. Trimming cost V 2 bases and J 2 bases; bases outside gene matches: 2. The CDR3 is made up of 14 amino acids. Here the CDR3 reads CASSPGTGTYEQYF. Here the CDR3 DNA reads TGTGCCAGCTCACCAGGGACAGGCACCTACGAGCAGTACTTC.

Sample share makes this clone medium-sized. The rearrangement joins TRBV13 to TRBJ2-7; D might be TRBD2 (6 bases). The CDR3 sequence is 18 residues long. Germline CDR1 and CDR2: PRHDT and FYEKMQ (reference sequence). With 4 bases removed from V and 3 bases from J, the gap between germline ends came to 25 bases. CDR3 sequence (DNA): TGTGCCAGCAGCTCCCGAACTACCTCGGGAGCGCGGCACTACGAGCAGTACTTC. Residues: CASSSRTTSGARHYEQYF.

The gene calls are TRBV5-1 and TRBJ2-2; D unclear. The CDR3 is 13 residues long. CDR1 and CDR2 (germline): SGHRS, YFSETQ. The V end lost 3 bases, the J end lost 1 base, and 4 bases lay between the germline ends. The CDR3 spells CASSSRNTGELFF. For the CDR3, the DNA is TGCGCCAGCAGCTCTCGGAACACCGGGGAGCTGTTTTTT.

This chain links TRBV7-8 with TRBJ1-2; D unclear. Trimming pared 1 base from V and 2 bases from J, leaving 14 bases between. CDR3 length equals 16 residues. CDR1 and CDR2 from the germline V gene are SGHVS and FQNEAQ. CDR3 amino acids: CASSLGGLEINYGYTF. As DNA, the CDR3 is TGTGCCAGCAGCTTAGGAGGTTTGGAAATCAACTATGGCTACACCTTC.

The chain has TRBV12-5 and TRBJ1-2; 7 positions match TRBD1. Germline V gene lookup returns CDR1 LGHNT and CDR2 FRNRAP. The CDR3 has 14 residues. Trimming cost V 6 bases and J 6 bases; bases outside gene matches: 10. The CDR3 protein is CASGLTGTAHGYTF. The CDR3 DNA is TGTGCTAGTGGCCTGACCGGGACAGCACATGGCTACACCTTC.

This clone appeared a single time. The J gene is TRBJ2-5, the V gene TRBV19; 10 nucleotides align to TRBD2. The CDR3 is made up of 17 amino acids. With V trimmed by 3 bases and J by 4 bases, 11 bases remained unmatched. Germline V gene lookup returns CDR1 LNHDA and CDR2 SQIVND (reference sequence). CDR3 DNA sequence: TGTGCCAGTAGTATCTCAAGCGGGGGGGCGATAAGAGAGACCCAGTACTTC. Translated: CASSISSGGAIRETQYF. Filled out from reference TRBV19 and TRBJ2-5, the complete variable domain reads DGGITQSPKYLFRKEGQNVTLSCEQNLNHDAMYWYRQDPGQGLRLIYYSQIVNDFQKGDIAEGYSVSREKKESFPLTVTSAQKNPTAFYLCASSISSGGAIRETQYFGPGTRLLVL.

V and J are TRBV15 and TRBJ2-5; no clear D. Deletions cut 1 base from V and 4 bases from J, with 10 bases between. The CDR3 extends over 14 amino acids. The germline V gene encodes CDR1 LNHNV and CDR2 YYDKDF (reference sequence). In DNA, the CDR3 is TGTGCCACCAGCAGAGGGTCCCAGTCAGAGACCCAGTACTTC. Translation gives CATSRGSQSETQYF.

This clone showed up just once. J is TRBJ1-3 and V is TRBV6-6; TRBD1 aligns across 8 bases. The CDR3 has 13 amino acids. Germline values: CDR1 MNHNY, CDR2 SVGAGI (reference sequence). The V gene end was trimmed by 6 bases and the J gene end by 2 bases; junction bases not matched to a gene: 0. DNA for the CDR3: TGTGCCAGCAGGACAGGGGCTGGAAACACCATATATTTT. As protein: CASRTGAGNTIYF.

J is TRBJ2-7 and V is TRBV6-6, with D possibly matching TRBD1 (6 bases). Germline CDR1 MNHNY, CDR2 SVGAGI (reference sequence). This CDR3 comprises 12 residues. Trimming took off 3 bases at V and 6 bases at J, with 9 bases between the two ends. CDR3 sequence reads: CASSYDRREQYF. DNA for the CDR3: TGTGCCAGCAGTTATGACAGGCGCGAGCAGTACTTC.

CDR3 in DNA: TGTGCCAGCAGCCAAGACCCACGGGAGAAGTACTTC. Its translation is CASSQDPREKYF. This chain links TRBV3-1 (or the pseudogene TRBV3-2) with TRBJ2-7, with D possibly TRBD2 on 6 matching bases. Trimming stripped 0 bases from V and 11 bases from J, with 11 bases between. Per germline, CDR1 LGHDT and CDR2 YNNKEL (reference sequence). The CDR3 contains 12 residues.